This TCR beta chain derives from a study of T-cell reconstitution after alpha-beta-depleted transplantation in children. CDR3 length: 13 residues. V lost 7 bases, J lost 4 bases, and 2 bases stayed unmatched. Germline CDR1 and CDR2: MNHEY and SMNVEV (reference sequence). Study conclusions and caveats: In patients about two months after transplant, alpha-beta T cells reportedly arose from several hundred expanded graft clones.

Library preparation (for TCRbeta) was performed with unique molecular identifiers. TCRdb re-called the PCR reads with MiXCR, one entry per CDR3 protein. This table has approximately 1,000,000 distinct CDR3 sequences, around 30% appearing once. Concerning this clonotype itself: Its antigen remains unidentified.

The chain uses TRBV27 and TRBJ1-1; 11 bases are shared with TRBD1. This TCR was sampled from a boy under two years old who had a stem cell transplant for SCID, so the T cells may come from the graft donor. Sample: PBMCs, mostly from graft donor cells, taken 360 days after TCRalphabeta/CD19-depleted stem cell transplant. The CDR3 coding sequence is TGTGCCAGCACTGGGACAGGGGGCACTGAAGCTTTCTTT. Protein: CASTGTGGTEAFF.